This T cell receptor (beta chain) emerged from a study of blood T cell repertoires in COVID-19. Study as a whole: The origin of the acute and convalescent COVID-19 samples was the United States, Italy and Spain. Sample material is recorded as cDNA or gDNA derived from T cells, B-cell-depleted T cells, or PBMCs.

Study processing details: By means of reference gene primer amplification, nucleated cell counts were estimated. The method was immunoSEQ multiplex PCR; TCRdb's version includes in-frame clones alone and lacks a portion of them. The DNA was the basis for D and trimming; V, J and clone size are from that table. This table holds 200,000 to 300,000 clones, 80% to 95% found once. The CDR3 length is 15 residues. CDR1 is WSHSY and CDR2 is SAAADI in the germline V gene. V trimming: 2 bases; J trimming: 7 bases; junction bases outside the gene matches: 7. Patients of the Seattle cohort, enrolled during active infection, were followed longitudinally. This clone occurred a few times.

The material sequenced was peripheral blood. The receptor comes from a man aged 25-45 years with COVID-19, enrolled during active disease. The chain combines TRBV10-2 with TRBJ1-2; TRBD1 matches at 10 bases. CDR3 loop: CASSEPGQGTGGYTF. CDR3 nucleotides: TGCGCCAGCAGTGAGCCGGGACAGGGGACGGGTGGCTACACCTTC.